This entry features one TCR beta chain sequence. Its antigen is undetermined. The sequencing template was cDNA reverse transcribed from extracted RNA. The table came from immunoSEQ multiplex PCR; TCRdb's copy has only in-frame clones and leaves some out. The sample records over 150,000 clones, more than 55% being singletons. The entry originates in a study of CD8+ T cells in alopecia areata. Broader study findings: An increase in clonality over normal scalp was evident in lesional scalp, especially alopecia totalis/universalis.

The CDR3 is made up of 12 amino acids. Germline V lookup: CDR1 MNHEY, CDR2 SMNVEV (reference sequence). Trimming removed 3 bases from V and 2 bases from J, with 4 bases in between. The clonotype originates from a human donor in good health. The chain joins TRBV27 to TRBJ1-2; D gene unclear. Sequenced material: CD8+ T cells sorted from blood. CDR3 loop: CASSFGNYGYTF. DNA for the CDR3: TGTGCCAGCAGTTTTGGCAACTATGGCTACACCTTC.